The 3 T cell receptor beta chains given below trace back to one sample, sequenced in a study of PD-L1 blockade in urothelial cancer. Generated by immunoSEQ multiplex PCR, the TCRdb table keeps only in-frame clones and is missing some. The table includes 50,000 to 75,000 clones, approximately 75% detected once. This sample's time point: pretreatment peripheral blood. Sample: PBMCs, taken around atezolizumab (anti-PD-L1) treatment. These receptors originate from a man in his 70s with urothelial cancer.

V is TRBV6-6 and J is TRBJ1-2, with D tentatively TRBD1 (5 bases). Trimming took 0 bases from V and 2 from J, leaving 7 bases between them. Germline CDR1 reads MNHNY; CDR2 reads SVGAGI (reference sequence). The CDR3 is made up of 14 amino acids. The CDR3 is CASSYSAGNYGYTF. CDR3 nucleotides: TGTGCCAGCAGTTACTCCGCAGGGAACTATGGCTACACCTTC.

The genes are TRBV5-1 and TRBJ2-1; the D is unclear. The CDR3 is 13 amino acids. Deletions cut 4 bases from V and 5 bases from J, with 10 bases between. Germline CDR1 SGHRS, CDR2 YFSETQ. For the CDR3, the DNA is TGCGCCAGCAGCCTCGATGCTAACAATGAGCAGTTCTTC. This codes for CASSLDANNEQFF.

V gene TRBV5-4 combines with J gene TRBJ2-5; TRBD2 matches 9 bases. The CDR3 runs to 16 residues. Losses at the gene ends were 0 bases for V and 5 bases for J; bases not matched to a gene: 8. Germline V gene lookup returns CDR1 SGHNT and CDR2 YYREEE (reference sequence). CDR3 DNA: TGTGCCAGCAGCTTGGTTGGTAGCGGGAGTTGGGAGACCCAGTACTTC. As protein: CASSLVGSGSWETQYF. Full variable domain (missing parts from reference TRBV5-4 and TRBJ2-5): ETGVTQSPTHLIKTRGQQVTLRCSSQSGHNTVSWYQQALGQGPQFIFQYYREEENGRGNFPPRFSGLQFPNYSSELNVNALELDDSALYLCASSLVGSGSWETQYFGPGTRLLVL.